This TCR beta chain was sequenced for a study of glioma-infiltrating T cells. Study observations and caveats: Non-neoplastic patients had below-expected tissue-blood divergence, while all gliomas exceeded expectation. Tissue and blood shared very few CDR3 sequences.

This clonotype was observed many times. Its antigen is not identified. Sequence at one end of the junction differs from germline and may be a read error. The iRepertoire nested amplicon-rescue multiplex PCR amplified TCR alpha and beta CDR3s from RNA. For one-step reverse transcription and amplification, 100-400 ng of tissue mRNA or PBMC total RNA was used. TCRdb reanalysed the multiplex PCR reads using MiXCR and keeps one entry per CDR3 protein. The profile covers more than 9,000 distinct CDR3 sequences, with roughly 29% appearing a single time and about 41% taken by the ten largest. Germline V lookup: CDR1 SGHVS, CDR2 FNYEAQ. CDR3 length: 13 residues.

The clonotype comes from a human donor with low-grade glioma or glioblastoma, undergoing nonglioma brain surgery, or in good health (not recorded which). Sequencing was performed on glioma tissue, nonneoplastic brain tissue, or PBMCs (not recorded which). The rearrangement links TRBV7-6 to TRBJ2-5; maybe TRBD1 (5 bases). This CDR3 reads CASSLGVEETQYF. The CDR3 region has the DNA TGTGCCAGCAGTTTAGGGGTAGAAGAGACCCAGTACTTC.